Listed here is a single T cell receptor beta chain. This entry is derived from a study of T cell changes during pregnancy in multiple sclerosis. Germline CDR1 and CDR2: SGHAT and FQNNGV. Trimming removed 5 bases at V and 5 bases at J, with 12 bases between. The CDR3 is 13 amino acids. Method: immunoSEQ multiplex PCR; TCRdb's copy keeps in-frame clones and lacks some. This table holds tens of thousands of clones, around 90% found once. The sequence was obtained from a female donor with multiple sclerosis, enrolled in a pregnancy study. The sequencing used peripheral blood, collected in the third trimester of pregnancy. The rearrangement links TRBV11-2 to TRBJ1-2, with D possibly matching TRBD1 (5 bases). This chain's CDR3 is CASSLEEGYGYTF. CDR3 DNA sequence: TGTGCCAGCAGCCTTGAGGAGGGGTATGGCTACACCTTC.